This T cell receptor beta chain stems from a study of blood T cells in healthy people across ages. Each sample yielded at least 7 million isolated PBMCs. CDR1 is DFQATT, CDR2 SNEGSKA, per germline (reference sequence). Deletions cut 3 bases from V and 4 bases from J, with 15 bases between. The CDR3 consists of 15 residues. The authors ran a second PCR of roughly 6 to 12 cycles using a sample-barcoded 5' primer and a J-beta primer mix. The template-switch adaptor was a 5' adaptor with 12 random nucleotides. It tagged each cDNA molecule. One entry per CDR3 protein, called by TCRdb with MiXCR from the 5' RACE reads. Here the sample spans roughly 900,000 distinct CDR3 sequences, around 48% being singletons. This clonotype was seen just once.

The sequenced sample consisted of blood. This clonotype originated in a young man in good health. The rearrangement joins TRBV20-1 to TRBJ1-4; a possible D gene is TRBD1 (6 bases). The CDR3 region has the DNA TGCAGTGCTAGGGGGGGCGACGGGAGTAATGAAAAACTGTTTTTT. It is translated as CSARGGDGSNEKLFF.